Each of the 20 T cell receptor beta chains below was sequenced from the same sample in a study of blood T cell repertoires in COVID-19. Measured with immunoSEQ multiplex PCR; TCRdb has only the in-frame clones, and not every one. The sample lists roughly 150,000 clones; approximately 82% were seen once. Sequencing was carried out using peripheral blood. Receptors were obtained from a woman in her sixties or seventies who had recovered from COVID-19.

CDR3 bases: TGTGCCAGCAGTGTCCAGCGAGGCTACACCTTC. This encodes CASSVQRGYTF. The chain couples TRBV2 to TRBJ1-2; D ambiguous. Trimming pared 4 bases from V and 8 bases from J, leaving 8 bases between. Looked up from germline, CDR1 is SNHLY and CDR2 is FYNNEI. The CDR3 consists of 11 residues. Looking up the rest from reference TRBV2 and TRBJ1-2 gives the full variable domain: EPEVTQTPSHQVTQMGQEVILRCVPISNHLYFYWYRQILGQKVEFLVSFYNNEISEKSEIFDDQFSVERPDGSNFTLKIRSTKLEDSAMYFCASSVQRGYTFGSGTRLTVV.

The chain recombines TRBV11-1 with TRBJ2-7; 7 nucleotides agree with TRBD2. V was pared by 5 bases and J by 3 bases, with 10 bases of the junction left unmatched. CDR1 is SGHAT and CDR2 is FQDESV in the germline V gene (reference sequence). The CDR3 has 15 residues. CDR3 sequence: CASSPQTSRNYEQYF. CDR3 DNA: TGTGCCAGCAGCCCCCAGACTAGCAGGAACTACGAGCAGTACTTC.

The chain employs TRBV11-1 and TRBJ2-2; maybe TRBD1 (7 bases). V was clipped by 3 bases and J by 7 bases, with 18 bases between them. The CDR3 loop spans 16 amino acids. CDR1 SGHAT and CDR2 FQDESV come from the germline V gene (reference sequence). CDR3 DNA: TGTGCCAGCAGCTTTCACGCGGGCCAGGGGGGCGGGGAGCTGTTTTTT. It translates to CASSFHAGQGGGELFF.

This chain uses TRBV7-9 with TRBJ2-7; TRBD2 is a possible D gene (5 bases). The CDR3 length is 14 residues. V lost 2 bases, J lost 9 bases, and 17 bases lay in between. CDR1 and CDR2 (germline): SEHNR, FQNEAQ (reference sequence). CDR3 protein: CASSLLGQEDGQYF. The CDR3 coding sequence is TGTGCCAGCAGCTTACTCGGGCAGGAGGACGGGCAGTACTTC.

The rearrangement uses TRBV7-6 and TRBJ2-5; D gene uncertain. The germline V gene encodes CDR1 SGHVS and CDR2 FNYEAQ. This CDR3 region has 11 residues. V lost 5 bases and J lost 5, with 6 bases in between. As DNA, the CDR3 is TGTGCCAGCAGCCGCCGGGAGACCCAGTACTTC. This codes for CASSRRETQYF. Full variable domain (missing parts from reference TRBV7-6 and TRBJ2-5): GAGVSQSPRYKVTKRGQDVALRCDPISGHVSLYWYRQALGQGPEFLTYFNYEAQQDKSGLPNDRFSAERPEGSISTLTIQRTEQRDSAMYRCASSRRETQYFGPGTRLLVL.

The chain is built from TRBV6-5 and TRBJ2-5; 8 bases fit TRBD2. This CDR3 contains 16 residues. V was pared by 1 base and J by 7 bases, with 11 bases of the junction left unmatched. Germline V gene data show CDR1 as MNHEY and CDR2 as SVGAGI. The CDR3 coding sequence is TGTGCCAGCAGTTACTGGCGGGAGGCTCCCCGGCGGACCCAGTACTTC. This codes for CASSYWREAPRRTQYF.

As for this clone: Other DNA sequences in the sample encode the same CDR3. The J gene is TRBJ1-1, the V gene TRBV30, with D possibly being TRBD1 (6 bases). Germline assignment: CDR1 GTSNPN and CDR2 SVGIG (reference sequence). The length of the CDR3 is 14 residues. V was trimmed by 3 bases and J by 0 bases, leaving 11 bases between them. CDR3 nucleotide sequence: TGTGCCTGGAGCTTAGGACAGCTGAACACTGAAGCTTTCTTT. Translated, it gives CAWSLGQLNTEAFF.

For this clone: Compared with germline, one end of the junction differs, possibly owing to a read error. The chain joins TRBV2 to TRBJ1-2; D not certain. This CDR3 spans 12 amino acids. CDR1 is SNHLY, CDR2 FYNNEI, per germline. CDR3 sequence: CASSEAPVGQDF. In nucleotides, the CDR3 is TGTGCCAGCAGTGAAGCTCCGGTTGGGCAGGACTTC.

The genes are TRBV9 and TRBJ2-7; 11 nucleotides line up with TRBD1. The J segment lost 3 bases and the V segment lost 4 bases, leaving 6 bases of the junction unmatched. Germline V lookup: CDR1 SGDLS, CDR2 YYNGEE. The CDR3 extends over 15 amino acids. The CDR3 region is CASSPRDRGYYEQYF. The CDR3 DNA follows: TGTGCCAGCAGCCCCCGGGACAGGGGGTACTACGAGCAGTACTTC.

The V call is TRBV7-9, the J call TRBJ1-3; 7 nucleotides line up with TRBD1. The CDR3 sequence is 17 residues long. J gave up 0 bases and V 3 bases, and 8 bases lay outside the gene matches. Germline V gene data show CDR1 as SEHNR and CDR2 as FQNEAQ (reference sequence). The DNA of the CDR3 is TGTGCCAGCAGCTTGACAGGGCACACTGCCTCTGGAAACACCATATATTTT. This codes for CASSLTGHTASGNTIYF.

In its sample, this clone was seen a few times. The V and J genes are TRBV7-8 and TRBJ2-3, with 10 bases that match TRBD2. V lost 5 bases, J lost 1 base, and 3 bases stayed unmatched. The CDR3 has 15 amino acids. Germline V gene sequence: CDR1 SGHVS, CDR2 FQNEAQ. The CDR3 DNA follows: TGTGCCAGCAGCGCTACTAGCGGGGGCACAGATACGCAGTATTTT. It specifies CASSATSGGTDTQYF.

This sequence joins TRBV9 and TRBJ2-7; TRBD1 agrees at 9 bases. The CDR3 is made up of 14 amino acids. After removal of 4 bases from V and 5 bases from J, the junction contained 7 bases not matched to a gene. The germline V gene has CDR1 SGDLS and CDR2 YYNGEE. The CDR3 sequence is CASSLGTGKDEQYF. CDR3 sequence (DNA): TGTGCCAGCAGCCTTGGGACAGGGAAGGACGAGCAGTACTTC. Combining the CDR3 with reference TRBV9 and TRBJ2-7 gives the whole variable domain DSGVTQTPKHLITATGQRVTLRCSPRSGDLSVYWYQQSLDQGLQFLIQYYNGEERAKGNILERFSAQQFPDLHSELNLSSLELGDSALYFCASSLGTGKDEQYFGPGTRLTVT.

The rearrangement joins TRBV15 to TRBJ2-3, with D possibly matching TRBD2 (5 bases). CDR3 size: 14 residues. The V gene's germline CDR1 is LNHNV and CDR2 YYDKDF (reference sequence). V lost 0 bases and J lost 4, with 8 bases in between. CDR3 DNA sequence: TGTGCCACCAGCAGAGATGGCGGGCCAGATACGCAGTATTTT. Translated: CATSRDGGPDTQYF.

The rearrangement joins TRBV7-9 to TRBJ2-3, with D perhaps matching TRBD1 (6 bases). This CDR3 has 15 amino acids. Germline V gene lookup returns CDR1 SEHNR and CDR2 FQNEAQ (reference sequence). The V end lost 3 bases, the J end lost 1 base, and 11 bases lay between the germline ends. The CDR3: CASSFGQFRTDTQYF. CDR3 DNA sequence: TGTGCCAGCAGCTTTGGACAGTTTCGCACAGATACGCAGTATTTT.

This clone was observed a single time. J is TRBJ2-7 and V is TRBV14; maybe TRBD2 (5 bases). Trimming removed 1 base at V and 2 bases at J, with 6 bases between. Germline-derived CDR1 and CDR2 are SGHDN and FVKESK. CDR3 length equals 13 residues. The CDR3: CASSQVRAYEQYF. CDR3 coding DNA: TGTGCCAGCAGCCAAGTGCGGGCCTACGAGCAGTACTTC. Full variable domain (outside the CDR3, taken from reference TRBV14 and TRBJ2-7): EAGVTQFPSHSVIEKGQTVTLRCDPISGHDNLYWYRRVMGKEIKFLLHFVKESKQDESGMPNNRFLAERTGGTYSTLKVQPAELEDSGVYFCASSQVRAYEQYFGPGTRLTVT.

This sequence joins TRBV30 and TRBJ1-5; 9 bases map to TRBD1. Trimming removed 3 bases from V and 2 bases from J; junction bases left unmatched: 11. Per germline, CDR1 GTSNPN and CDR2 SVGIG (reference sequence). The CDR3 is made up of 17 amino acids. DNA for the CDR3: TGTGCCTGGAGCGGGACAGGGTGGGGTTTTGGCAATCAGCCCCAGCATTTT. Translating gives CAWSGTGWGFGNQPQHF.

This clone appeared a single time. V is TRBV19 and J is TRBJ2-1; TRBD1 agrees at 10 bases. The CDR3 sequence is 19 residues long. The germline V gene encodes CDR1 LNHDA and CDR2 SQIVND (reference sequence). Unmatched junction bases numbered 13, after V lost 5 bases and J lost 0 bases. The DNA for the CDR3 is TGTGCCAGTAGTCGGGTGGGACAGGGGCCTTTGAGCTCCTACAATGAGCAGTTCTTC. Translation: CASSRVGQGPLSSYNEQFF.

The rearrangement links TRBV7-2 to TRBJ2-7; TRBD2 matches 10 bases. This CDR3 has 15 residues. The trim removed 5 bases at V and 2 bases at J, leaving 6 bases unmatched. The germline CDR1 and CDR2 sequences are SGHTA and FQGNSA. The CDR3 DNA is TGTGCCAGCAGCCCCGGACTAGCGGCGACCTACGAGCAGTACTTC. As protein: CASSPGLAATYEQYF. Full variable domain (remainder filled in from reference TRBV7-2 and TRBJ2-7): GAGVSQSPSNKVTEKGKDVELRCDPISGHTALYWYRQSLGQGLEFLIYFQGNSAPDKSGLPSDRFSAERTGGSVSTLTIQRTQQEDSAVYLCASSPGLAATYEQYFGPGTRLTVT.

The chain links TRBV6-4 to TRBJ2-3, with 9 bases identical to TRBD2. Trimming cost V 8 bases and J 7 bases; bases outside gene matches: 22. CDR1 and CDR2 from the germline V gene are MRHNA and SNTAGT. This CDR3 contains 18 residues. DNA for the CDR3: TGTGCCAGCGGAGTTCCCAAGCTGACTAGCGGCCTCTACCATACGCAGTATTTT. Its protein product is CASGVPKLTSGLYHTQYF.

The chain combines TRBV3-1 (or the pseudogene TRBV3-2) with TRBJ2-2; D is unclear. CDR1 and CDR2 (germline): LGHDT, YNNKEL (reference sequence). Trimming removed 0 bases from V and 2 bases from J, with 10 bases in between. The CDR3 is 16 amino acids. The CDR3 region is CASSQEVGPNTGELFF. The CDR3 nucleotides read TGTGCCAGCAGCCAAGAAGTTGGGCCAAACACCGGGGAGCTGTTTTTT.